One sample yielded the 21 T cell receptor beta chains listed below, sequenced in a study of Ad26.COV2.S vaccination and SARS-CoV-2 variants. Produced via immunoSEQ multiplex PCR; TCRdb's table is partial and in-frame only. The top ten hold about 3.9% of the sample, which has 300,000 to 450,000 clones, 92% seen once. Sequenced material: peripheral blood, taken after recovery from COVID-19. The source is a human donor who had recovered from COVID-19.

The chain employs TRBV5-1 and TRBJ2-7, with D perhaps given as TRBD1 or TRBD2 (5 bases each). The CDR3 runs to 17 residues. Trimming left V 4 bases short and J 3 bases short, with 23 bases between. Per germline, CDR1 SGHRS and CDR2 YFSETQ. This CDR3 reads CASSTGDPPNRGYEQYF. As DNA, the CDR3 is TGCGCCAGCAGCACTGGGGACCCACCGAACAGAGGCTACGAGCAGTACTTC.

The chain links TRBV7-9 to TRBJ2-7; no clear D. The CDR3 length is 16 residues. Germline CDR1 and CDR2: SEHNR and FQNEAQ (reference sequence). Between the trimmed V and J ends, which lost 5 bases and 0 bases, there was a span of 17 bases. The CDR3 is CASSPWVSSSSYEQYF. The DNA for the CDR3 is TGTGCCAGCAGCCCCTGGGTCAGCTCGAGCTCCTACGAGCAGTACTTC.

The DNA of the CDR3 is TGTGCCAGCAGCCAAGAGGTCCGCGGGGGGGCCTGGTACGAGCAGTACTTC. Protein product: CASSQEVRGGAWYEQYF. This chain connects TRBV4-2 to TRBJ2-7; 9 bases map to TRBD2. V lost 0 bases and J lost 4; bases outside the gene matches: 10. The germline CDR1 and CDR2 sequences are LGHNA and YNFKEQ. The CDR3 length is 17 residues.

This clone has only a few counts. The chain has TRBV9 and TRBJ1-6; D remains unclear. This CDR3 comprises 14 residues. CDR1 and CDR2 (germline): SGDLS, YYNGEE. Trimming shortened V by 2 bases and J by 10 bases, and 13 bases separated the two germline ends. The chain's CDR3 is CASSVKTIGSPLHF. The CDR3 DNA follows: TGTGCCAGCAGCGTGAAGACGATTGGATCACCCCTCCACTTT.

The chain joins TRBV6-6 to TRBJ2-1; D is unresolved. The CDR3 has 11 amino acids. The V end was cut by 2 bases, the J end by 6 bases, with 2 bases between. Germline V gene lookup returns CDR1 MNHNY and CDR2 SVGAGI (reference sequence). This CDR3 is CASSYGNEQFF. The CDR3 nucleotides read TGTGCCAGCAGTTACGGCAATGAGCAGTTCTTC.

The chain carries TRBV19 and TRBJ2-1; D possibly corresponds to TRBD1 (5 bases). Germline loops: CDR1 LNHDA, CDR2 SQIVND (reference sequence). The V end lost 6 bases, the J end lost 8 bases, and 17 bases lay between the germline ends. The CDR3 is made up of 14 amino acids. CDR3 residues: CASRVGHTRDEQFF. CDR3 sequence (DNA): TGTGCCAGTAGGGTGGGGCACACACGCGATGAGCAGTTCTTC.

This sequence joins TRBV6-2 or TRBV6-3 and TRBJ1-2; D uncertain. Germline V CDR1 and CDR2: MNHEY, SVGEGT. The CDR3 length is 15 residues. V was pared by 4 bases and J by 0 bases, with 12 bases between. CDR3 region: CASSSSVGSNYGYTF. The CDR3 coding sequence is TGTGCCAGCAGTTCGAGCGTTGGGTCTAACTATGGCTACACCTTC.

The rearrangement links TRBV15 to TRBJ1-1, with a tentative D call TRBD1 (6 bases). Trimming removed 4 bases from V and 6 bases from J, with 12 bases in between. CDR3 size: 13 residues. Per germline, CDR1 LNHNV and CDR2 YYDKDF (reference sequence). CDR3 nucleotides: TGTGCCACCAGCACCAGGGGAAGCCCTGAAGCTTTCTTT. Protein product: CATSTRGSPEAFF.

The chain couples TRBV9 to TRBJ1-1; no firm D call. CDR3 length: 14 amino acids. The V gene's germline CDR1 is SGDLS and CDR2 YYNGEE. V lost 4 bases to trimming and J lost 0 bases, with 10 bases between them. CDR3 amino acids: CASSPTVMNTEAFF. CDR3 nucleotides: TGTGCCAGCAGCCCCACAGTGATGAACACTGAAGCTTTCTTT. The complete variable domain, with remaining parts taken from reference TRBV9 and TRBJ1-1, reads DSGVTQTPKHLITATGQRVTLRCSPRSGDLSVYWYQQSLDQGLQFLIQYYNGEERAKGNILERFSAQQFPDLHSELNLSSLELGDSALYFCASSPTVMNTEAFFGQGTRLTVV.

V is TRBV19 and J is TRBJ2-7; a possible D gene is TRBD1 (6 bases). There are 14 residues in the CDR3. V was shortened by 3 bases and J by 3 bases, with 12 bases between the two germline ends. Germline loops: CDR1 LNHDA, CDR2 SQIVND (reference sequence). Here the CDR3 reads CASSMAGEFYEQYF. DNA of the CDR3: TGTGCCAGTAGTATGGCAGGGGAATTCTACGAGCAGTACTTC.

The chain recombines TRBV5-4 with TRBJ2-6, with D possibly called TRBD1 or TRBD2 (5 bases each). Germline loops: CDR1 SGHNT, CDR2 YYREEE (reference sequence). V lost 0 bases, J lost 0 bases, and 7 bases lay in between. The CDR3 consists of 16 residues. The CDR3 DNA is TGTGCCAGCAGCTTGGAGAGGGGCTCTGGGGCCAACGTCCTGACTTTC. It encodes CASSLERGSGANVLTF.

This clone came up a few times. The J gene is TRBJ1-2, the V gene TRBV4-1; tentatively, D is TRBD1 (6 bases). The CDR3 totals 15 residues. Trimming cost V 0 bases and J 5 bases, with 13 bases left between them. Looked up from germline, CDR1 is MGHRA and CDR2 is YSYEKL. The CDR3 region is CASSQELRGRYGYTF. The DNA of the CDR3 is TGCGCCAGCAGCCAAGAACTCAGGGGCCGATATGGCTACACCTTC.

This rearrangement joins TRBV6-5 to TRBJ1-6; no clear D gene. The CDR3 is made up of 15 amino acids. Germline V CDR1 and CDR2: MNHEY, SVGAGI. V lost 7 bases to trimming and J lost 10 bases, with 20 bases between them. CDR3 loop: CASTRARIGNSPLHF. CDR3 nucleotides: TGTGCCAGCACCCGGGCCAGGATAGGGAACTCACCCCTCCACTTT.

This sequence joins TRBV18 and TRBJ1-1; D ambiguous. In germline, CDR1 is KGHSH, CDR2 LQKENI. Trimming removed 1 base at V and 1 base at J, with 10 bases between. The CDR3 is made up of 15 amino acids. The CDR3 loop is CASSPLAPGNTEAFF. The CDR3 DNA is TGTGCCAGCTCACCACTTGCCCCAGGGAACACTGAAGCTTTCTTT. Supplemented by reference TRBV18 and TRBJ1-1, the full variable domain reads NAGVMQNPRHLVRRRGQEARLRCSPMKGHSHVYWYRQLPEEGLKFMVYLQKENIIDESGMPKERFSAEFPKEGPSILRIQQVVRGDSAAYFCASSPLAPGNTEAFFGQGTRLTVV.

The gene calls are TRBV2 and TRBJ2-1; unclear D gene. Germline V lookup: CDR1 SNHLY, CDR2 FYNNEI. V was clipped by 2 bases and J by 3 bases, with 5 bases between them. The CDR3 contains 13 residues. CDR3 residues: CASSENYYNEQFF. In nucleotides, the CDR3 is TGTGCCAGCAGTGAAAACTACTACAATGAGCAGTTCTTC.

This chain connects TRBV27 to TRBJ1-1; no clear D. CDR1 is MNHEY and CDR2 is SMNVEV in the germline V gene (reference sequence). V lost 5 bases and J lost 1, with 5 bases in between. This CDR3 has 12 amino acids. CDR3: CASSSGNTEAFF. CDR3 bases: TGTGCCAGCAGTAGCGGGAACACTGAAGCTTTCTTT.

V usage is TRBV6-5 and J usage is TRBJ2-1; TRBD1 matches at 8 bases. The CDR3 loop spans 14 amino acids. After removal of 1 base from V and 8 bases from J, the junction contained 4 bases not matched to a gene. The V gene's germline CDR1 is MNHEY and CDR2 SVGAGI. CDR3 sequence (DNA): TGTGCCAGCAGTTACTATTCAGGGGGCGATGAGCAGTTCTTC. Its translation: CASSYYSGGDEQFF.

The chain combines TRBV5-1 with TRBJ2-5; perhaps D is TRBD1 or TRBD2 (5 bases each). This CDR3 comprises 13 residues. The ends were cut back, 4 bases at V and 4 bases at J, with 11 bases in the middle. Germline V lookup: CDR1 SGHRS, CDR2 YFSETQ. This CDR3 is CASSLDSGETQYF. Here the CDR3 DNA reads TGCGCCAGCAGCCTAGACAGCGGAGAGACCCAGTACTTC.

The chain uses TRBV29-1 and TRBJ2-3; a weak D match, TRBD1 (5 bases). V gave up 6 bases and J gave up 0 bases, with 10 bases separating them. The CDR3 spans 13 residues. CDR1 and CDR2 (germline): SQVTM, ANQGSEA. Written as DNA, the CDR3 is TGCAGCGTCGACAGTCCTAGCACAGATACGCAGTATTTT. Amino acid sequence: CSVDSPSTDTQYF.

A remark on this clone: This sample includes further DNA sequences coding for the same CDR3. This chain links TRBV9 with TRBJ2-1; D call uncertain. This CDR3 comprises 10 residues. CDR1 is SGDLS, CDR2 YYNGEE, per germline. V dropped 3 bases and J dropped 7 bases, with 2 bases sitting between them. CDR3 amino acids: CASSGNEQFF. Written as DNA, the CDR3 is TGTGCCAGCAGCGGAAATGAGCAGTTCTTC.

This chain uses TRBV11-2 with TRBJ1-1; D not resolved. Trimming stripped 1 base from V and 7 bases from J, with 10 bases between. CDR1 and CDR2 (germline): SGHAT, FQNNGV. CDR3 length: 13 residues. CDR3 amino acids: CASSLATILEAFF. DNA for the CDR3: TGTGCCAGCAGCTTAGCCACGATTCTTGAAGCTTTCTTT.